This TCR beta chain was captured by sequencing in a study of human T cells and chemical hapten exposure (dated by TCRdb to the early 2020s). With respect to the entire study: For sensitization, 2% DPC in acetone was applied to a 2 cm by 2 cm area of upper inner arm skin. Peripheral blood TCR repertoire changes were tracked in vivo in alopecia patients during primary and secondary sensitization to the hapten diphenylcyclopropenone (DPC). Throughout the roughly 26-week study period, patients were also given weekly therapeutic DPC doses on the scalp. The libraries were sequenced as a pool, and the TCR yield per sample differed mostly because of small variations in library volumes within the pool. Patient blood was sampled pre-sensitization (week 0) and at 2, 6 and about 24 weeks after DPC sensitization. Blood for TCR sequencing was provided by twenty-nine alopecia patients at one to four time points (pre-sensitization, 2, 6 and 24 weeks). Most of the patients in the cohort were female, and the cohort covered alopecia areata with under or over 50% scalp involvement, alopecia totalis and alopecia universalis. Patch tests used Finn chambers with 0.01% DPC on the upper back, scored after 6 days by International Contact Dermatitis Research Group standards.

This clonotype was observed a few times. The clone's antigen remains unknown. One base away there is no much larger clone; base qualities are not given. The receptor library was made with RACE. The listed sequencing device is NextSeq 500. During library preparation, unique molecular identifiers were attached to individual cDNA molecules so that TCRs could be counted quantitatively and reproducibly. Each blood RNA sample was used to sequence both TCR alpha and TCR beta chains. The source study handled its data this way. A median of approximately 96,000 TCRs per sample was observed, with a range of about 20,000 to 690,600. The Decombinator software suite was used to annotate V, J and CDR3 in the TCR reads. For the PS versus PT1 abundance plots, all samples were subsampled to the same number of TCRs (28,000). Expanded TCRs were defined as absent before sensitization and observed at least eight times at the 2-week time point. TCRdb reworked the public reads: Q25 trimming with fastp, MiXCR clone assembly, productive beta chains retained. Entries are consolidated by CDR3 protein sequence, retaining the most common genes and DNA. It is TCRdb's table, rather than the study itself, that gives the V and J calls and clone size. In all, the sample holds 150,000 to 200,000 distinct CDR3 sequences, and about 27% of those were seen once. Of the sample, around 2.3% falls within the top ten clones.

The time point label on this specimen signifies: patch test 3, about 24 weeks after DPC sensitization. The meaning of the sample's treatment or condition label: therapeutic diphenylcyclopropenone sensitization with weekly scalp DPC. At every patch-test visit, the blood draw took place before the patch test was put on. To be eligible, patients had to be aged 18 to 70, diagnosed with alopecia and judged suitable for DPC therapy, while pregnant patients were excluded. Total RNA was isolated from unfractionated whole blood collected in Tempus Blood RNA tubes. The paper as a whole reports these results and caveats: The number of TCRs above 1 in 1000 frequency did not change with DPC sensitization; there was no evidence of global repertoire structure alterations. Repeated subsampling changed both the strength of the expansion versus patch-test correlation and the threshold at which the correlation became significant. A positive correlation was found between the number of PT1 expanded TCRs and patch test score, with significance reached at thresholds 8, 16 and 32 but not 4. Expanded TCRs formed significantly more large CDR3 similarity clusters than pre-sensitization or healthy control sets, consistent with antigen-driven responses. All patients had alopecia, a presumed autoimmune disease, so their immune response might differ from that of healthy individuals.

V is reduced by 0 bases and J by 0 bases, leaving a spacing of 15 bases between them. According to the germline V gene (reference sequence), CDR1 reads DFQATT and CDR2 reads SNEGSKA. The CDR3 sequence holds 17 residues, the cysteine and phenylalanine included. CDR3 DNA is the only sequence kept; it has 51 bases, read in frame from the first base. The origin of this receptor is a woman between 18 and 29 years old with alopecia areata. Some clones in this sample may be carry-over from other donors' samples. The specimen comprised whole blood, sampled in connection with sensitization to the hapten diphenylcyclopropenone (DPC). The V gene is TRBV20-1 and the J gene is TRBJ1-3; the D gene is possibly TRBD1, with 5 bases matching. The nucleotides are TGCAGTGCTAGAGATCTGGGGCAGGCGTACTCTGGAAACACCATATATTTT. Its amino acids are CSARDLGQAYSGNTIYF.